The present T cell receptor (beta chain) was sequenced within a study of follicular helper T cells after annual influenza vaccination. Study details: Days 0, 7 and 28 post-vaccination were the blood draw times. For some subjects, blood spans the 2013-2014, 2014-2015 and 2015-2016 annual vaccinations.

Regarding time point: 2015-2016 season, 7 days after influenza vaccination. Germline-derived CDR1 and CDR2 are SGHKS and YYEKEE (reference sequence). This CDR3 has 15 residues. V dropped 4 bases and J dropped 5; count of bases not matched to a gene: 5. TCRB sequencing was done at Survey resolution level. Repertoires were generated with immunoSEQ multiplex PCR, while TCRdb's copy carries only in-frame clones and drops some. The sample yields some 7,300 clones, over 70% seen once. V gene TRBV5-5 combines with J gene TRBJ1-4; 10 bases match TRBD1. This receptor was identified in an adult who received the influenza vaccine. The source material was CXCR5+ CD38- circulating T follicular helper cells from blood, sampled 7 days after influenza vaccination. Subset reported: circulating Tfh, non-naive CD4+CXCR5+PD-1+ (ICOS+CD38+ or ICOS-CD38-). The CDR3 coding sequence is TGTGCCAGCAGCCGGGGGACAGGGGAAAATGAAAAACTGTTTTTT. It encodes CASSRGTGENEKLFF.